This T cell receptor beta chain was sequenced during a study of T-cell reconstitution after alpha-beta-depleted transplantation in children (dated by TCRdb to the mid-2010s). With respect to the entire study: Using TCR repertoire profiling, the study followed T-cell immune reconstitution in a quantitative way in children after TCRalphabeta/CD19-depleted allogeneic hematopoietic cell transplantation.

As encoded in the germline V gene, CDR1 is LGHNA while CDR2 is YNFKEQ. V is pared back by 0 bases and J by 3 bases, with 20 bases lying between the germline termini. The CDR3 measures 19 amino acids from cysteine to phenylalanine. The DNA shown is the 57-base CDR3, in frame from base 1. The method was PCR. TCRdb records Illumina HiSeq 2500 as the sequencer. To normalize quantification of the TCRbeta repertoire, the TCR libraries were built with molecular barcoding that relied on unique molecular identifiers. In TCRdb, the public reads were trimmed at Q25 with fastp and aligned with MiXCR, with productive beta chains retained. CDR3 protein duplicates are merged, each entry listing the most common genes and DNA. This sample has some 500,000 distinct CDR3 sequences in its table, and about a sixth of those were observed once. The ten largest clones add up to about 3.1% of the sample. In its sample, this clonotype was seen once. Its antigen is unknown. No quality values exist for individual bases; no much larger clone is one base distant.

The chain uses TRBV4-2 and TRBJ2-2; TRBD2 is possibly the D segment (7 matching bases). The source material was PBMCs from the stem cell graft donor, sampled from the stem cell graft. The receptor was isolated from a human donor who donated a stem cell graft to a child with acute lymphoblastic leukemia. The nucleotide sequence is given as TGTGCCAGCAGCCAAGATGTTAAAGGGGGAGGGGGGGACACCGGGGAGCTGTTTTTT. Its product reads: CASSQDVKGGGGDTGELFF.